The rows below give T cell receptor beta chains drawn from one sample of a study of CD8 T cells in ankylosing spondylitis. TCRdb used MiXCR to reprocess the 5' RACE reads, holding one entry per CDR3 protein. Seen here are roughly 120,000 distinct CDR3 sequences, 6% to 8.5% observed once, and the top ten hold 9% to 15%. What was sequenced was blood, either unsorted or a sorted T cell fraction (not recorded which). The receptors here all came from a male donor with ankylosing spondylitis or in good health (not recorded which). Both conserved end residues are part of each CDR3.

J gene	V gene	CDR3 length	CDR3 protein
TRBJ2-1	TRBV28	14	CASTKGGGEGEQFF
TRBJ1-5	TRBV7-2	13	CASSVVRSGSQHF
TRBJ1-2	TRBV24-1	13	CATSDGPPYGYTF
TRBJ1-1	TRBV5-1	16	CASSLAEVGLNTEAFF
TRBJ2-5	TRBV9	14	CASSVGGSGETQYF
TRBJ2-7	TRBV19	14	CASSKRQQAYEQYF
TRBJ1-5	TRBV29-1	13	CSVETEGPQPQHF
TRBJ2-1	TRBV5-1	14	CASSPTGVDNEQFF
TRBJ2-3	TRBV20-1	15	CSARGGGSVTDTQYF
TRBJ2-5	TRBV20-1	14	CSAREPGPQETQYF
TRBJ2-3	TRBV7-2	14	CASSQGLAGDTQYF
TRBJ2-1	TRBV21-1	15	CASSWTDLTYNEQFF
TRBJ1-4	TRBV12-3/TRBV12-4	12	CASSPQGEKLFF
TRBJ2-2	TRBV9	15	CASSGGQGVAGELFF
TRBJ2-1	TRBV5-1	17	CASSPQGTSGAYNEQFF
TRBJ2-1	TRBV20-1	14	CSASIMAGYNEQFF
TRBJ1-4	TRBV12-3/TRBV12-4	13	CASRIGGNEKLFF
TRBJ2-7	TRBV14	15	CASSRNWGRGYEQYF
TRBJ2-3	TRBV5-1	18	CASSLGLAGGIFTDTQYF
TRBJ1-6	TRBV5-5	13	CAGRPGLDSPLHF
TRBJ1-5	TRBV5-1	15	CASSQAGQSNQPQHF
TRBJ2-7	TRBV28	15	CASSYRAGPSYEQYF
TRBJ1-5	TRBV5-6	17	CASSLIGGRAGNQPQHF
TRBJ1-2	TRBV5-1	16	CASSLLDEGASKGYTF
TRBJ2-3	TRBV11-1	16	CASSLAPQGNTDTQYF
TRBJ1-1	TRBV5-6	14	CASSAGHPAGEAFF
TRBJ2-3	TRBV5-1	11	CASSFLDTQYF
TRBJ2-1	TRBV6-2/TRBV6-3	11	CASTQGGEQFF
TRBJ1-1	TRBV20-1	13	CSARDGQGTEAFF
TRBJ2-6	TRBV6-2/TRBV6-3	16	CASSSLPRSGANVLTF
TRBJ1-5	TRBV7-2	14	CASSIQGGNQPQHF
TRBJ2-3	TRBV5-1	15	CASSLSSGDTDTQYF
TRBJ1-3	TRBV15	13	CATSRRRGNTIYF
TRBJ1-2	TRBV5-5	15	CASSLTVHEAYGYTF
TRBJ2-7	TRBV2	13	CAGRDRGFYEQYF
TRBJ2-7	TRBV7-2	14	CASSAYRGAYEQYF
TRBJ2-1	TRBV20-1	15	CSAPGLLGTGHEQFF
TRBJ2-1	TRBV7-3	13	CASSPDREGEQFF
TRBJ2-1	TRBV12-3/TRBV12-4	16	CASSYQRTSGNNEQFF
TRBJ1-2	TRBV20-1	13	CSARLESLYGYTF